The TCR beta chain under discussion was sequenced for a study of spatial heterogeneity in lung cancer. The overall study: The correlation between TCR transcript counts in tumor regions and a T cell module score from matched bulk RNA-seq was strong.

In the library, each TCR cDNA molecule bore its own unique molecular identifier. TCRdb passed the 5' RACE reads through MiXCR, listing each CDR3 protein once. The repertoire holds some 11,000 distinct CDR3 sequences, with approximately 7.2% as singletons. Overall study findings and caveats: Counts of expanded alpha and beta TCRs within tumors tracked the tumor nonsynonymous mutation count.

There are many counts of this clonotype. Its antigen remains unknown. Indicated time point: sample taken at primary tumor resection. CDR1 is LNHNV, CDR2 YYDKDF, per germline (reference sequence). There are 13 residues in the CDR3. V lost 9 bases and J lost 4; bases outside the gene matches: 8. The chain is built from TRBV15 and TRBJ1-1; 7 positions match TRBD1. The sequence came from a female donor with early-stage non-small cell lung cancer. The source was lung tumor tissue, collected at surgery. The CDR3 DNA follows: TGTGCCACAGGAGGGGACAGCACCACTGAAGCTTTCTTT. Its translation: CATGGDSTTEAFF.